Listed here is a single TCR beta chain. This sample stems from a study of cytomegalovirus exposure and HLA in healthy donors. Amplification used 60 Vbeta primers and 13 Jbeta primers. TCRdb's table, derived via immunoSEQ multiplex PCR, lists solely in-frame clones and lacks some. This sample has 250,000 or so clones; about 81% occur once, and the top ten carry about 7.5%. The length of the CDR3 is 16 residues. CDR1 and CDR2 from the germline V gene are SEHNR and FQNEAQ (reference sequence). V gave up 5 bases and J gave up 4 bases; unmatched junction bases: 9. The source is a woman aged 55-70 years in good health and CMV-seropositive. Sample: PBMCs. This chain uses TRBV7-9 with TRBJ2-2; 8 bases match TRBD2. The CDR3 DNA follows: TGTGCCAGCAGCCGTGGGGTAGCGGGACGCACCGGGGAGCTGTTTTTT. It yields the protein CASSRGVAGRTGELFF.